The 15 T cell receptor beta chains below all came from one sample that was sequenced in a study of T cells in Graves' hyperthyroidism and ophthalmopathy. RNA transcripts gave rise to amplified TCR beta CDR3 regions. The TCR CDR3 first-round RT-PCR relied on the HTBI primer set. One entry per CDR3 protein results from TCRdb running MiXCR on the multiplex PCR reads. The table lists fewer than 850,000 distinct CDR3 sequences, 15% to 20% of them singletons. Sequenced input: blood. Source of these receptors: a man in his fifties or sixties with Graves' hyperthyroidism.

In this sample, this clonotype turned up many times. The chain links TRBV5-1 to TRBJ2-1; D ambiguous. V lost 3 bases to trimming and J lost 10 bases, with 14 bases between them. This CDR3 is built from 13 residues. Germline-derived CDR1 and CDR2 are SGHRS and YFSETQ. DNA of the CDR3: TGCGCCAGCAGCTGGATTCCTACCGCGGAGCAGTTCTTC. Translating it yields CASSWIPTAEQFF.

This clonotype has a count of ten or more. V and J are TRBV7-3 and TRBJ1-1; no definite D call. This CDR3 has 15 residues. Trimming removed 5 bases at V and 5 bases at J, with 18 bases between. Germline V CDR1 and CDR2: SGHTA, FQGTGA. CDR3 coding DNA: TGTGCCAGCAGCCTCGCTGGGGTACGTCGAACTGAAGCTTTCTTT. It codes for CASSLAGVRRTEAFF.

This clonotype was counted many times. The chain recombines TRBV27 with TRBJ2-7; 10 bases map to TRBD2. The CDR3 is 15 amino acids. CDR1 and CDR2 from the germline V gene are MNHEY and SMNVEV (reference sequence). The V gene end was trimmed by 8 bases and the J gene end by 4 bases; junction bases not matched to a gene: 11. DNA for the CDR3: TGTGCCAGCTCTTATTCTAGCGGGAGATTTTACGAGCAGTACTTC. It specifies CASSYSSGRFYEQYF.

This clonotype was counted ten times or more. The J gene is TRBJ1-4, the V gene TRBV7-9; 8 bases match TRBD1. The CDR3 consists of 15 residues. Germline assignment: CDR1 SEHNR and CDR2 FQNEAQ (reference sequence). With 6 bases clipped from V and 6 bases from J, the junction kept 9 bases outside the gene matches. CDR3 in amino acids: CASSYAGGADEKLFF. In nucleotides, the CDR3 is TGTGCCAGCAGTTACGCAGGGGGCGCGGATGAAAAACTGTTTTTT. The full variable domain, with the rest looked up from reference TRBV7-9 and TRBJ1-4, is DTGVSQNPRHKITKRGQNVTFRCDPISEHNRLYWYRQTLGQGPEFLTYFQNEAQLEKSRLLSDRFSAERPKGSFSTLEIQRTEQGDSAMYLCASSYAGGADEKLFFGSGTQLSVL.

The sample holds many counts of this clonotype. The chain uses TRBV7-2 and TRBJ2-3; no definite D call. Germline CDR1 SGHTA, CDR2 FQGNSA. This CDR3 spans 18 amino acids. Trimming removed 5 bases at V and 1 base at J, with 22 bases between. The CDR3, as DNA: TGTGCCAGCAGCCCCTTTAAGGCCCTCGCGGCTCGCACAGATACGCAGTATTTT. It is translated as CASSPFKALAARTDTQYF.

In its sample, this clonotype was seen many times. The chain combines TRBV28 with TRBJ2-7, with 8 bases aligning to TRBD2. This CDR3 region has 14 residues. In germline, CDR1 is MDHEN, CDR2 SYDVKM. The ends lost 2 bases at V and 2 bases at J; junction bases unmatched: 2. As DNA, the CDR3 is TGTGCCAGCAGTTTAATGCGGGGGGCCTACGAGCAGTACTTC. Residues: CASSLMRGAYEQYF. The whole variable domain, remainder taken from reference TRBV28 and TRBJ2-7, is DVKVTQSSRYLVKRTGEKVFLECVQDMDHENMFWYRQDPGLGLRLIYFSYDVKMKEKGDIPEGYSVSREKKERFSLILESASTNQTSMYLCASSLMRGAYEQYFGPGTRLTVT.

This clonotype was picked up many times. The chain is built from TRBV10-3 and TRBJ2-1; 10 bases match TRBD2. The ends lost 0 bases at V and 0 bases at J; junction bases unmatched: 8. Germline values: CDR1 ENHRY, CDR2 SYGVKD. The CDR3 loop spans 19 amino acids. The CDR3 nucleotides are TGTGCCATCAGTGAGTCGACGGGAGCGGGGGGGAGCTCCTACAATGAGCAGTTCTTC. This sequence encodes CAISESTGAGGSSYNEQFF.

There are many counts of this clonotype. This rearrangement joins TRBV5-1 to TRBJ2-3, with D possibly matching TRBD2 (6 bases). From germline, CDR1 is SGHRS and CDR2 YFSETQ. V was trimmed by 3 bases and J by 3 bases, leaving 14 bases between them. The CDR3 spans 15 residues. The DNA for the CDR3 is TGCGCCAGCAGCTCCCTGGGGGGAGGTACAGATACGCAGTATTTT. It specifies CASSSLGGGTDTQYF. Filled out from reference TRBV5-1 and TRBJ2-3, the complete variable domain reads KAGVTQTPRYLIKTRGQQVTLSCSPISGHRSVSWYQQTPGQGLQFLFEYFSETQRNKGNFPGRFSGRQFSNSRSEMNVSTLELGDSALYLCASSSLGGGTDTQYFGPGTRLTVL.

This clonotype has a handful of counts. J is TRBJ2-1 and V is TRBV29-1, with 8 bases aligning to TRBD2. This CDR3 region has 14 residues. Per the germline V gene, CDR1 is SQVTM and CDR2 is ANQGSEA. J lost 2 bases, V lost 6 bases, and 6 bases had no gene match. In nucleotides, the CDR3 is TGCAGCGTCGAGGCTAGCGGGCCCTACAATGAGCAGTTCTTC. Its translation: CSVEASGPYNEQFF.

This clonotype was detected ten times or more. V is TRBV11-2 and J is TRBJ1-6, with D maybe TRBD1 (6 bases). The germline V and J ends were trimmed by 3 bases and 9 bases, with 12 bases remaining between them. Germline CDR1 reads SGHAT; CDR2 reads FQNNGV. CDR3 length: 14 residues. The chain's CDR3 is CASSFRGNSSPLHF. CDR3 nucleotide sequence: TGTGCCAGCAGCTTTAGGGGGAACAGTTCACCCCTCCACTTT. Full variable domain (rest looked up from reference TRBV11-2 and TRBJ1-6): EAGVAQSPRYKIIEKRQSVAFWCNPISGHATLYWYQQILGQGPKLLIQFQNNGVVDDSQLPKDRFSAERLKGVDSTLKIQPAKLEDSAVYLCASSFRGNSSPLHFGNGTRLTVT.

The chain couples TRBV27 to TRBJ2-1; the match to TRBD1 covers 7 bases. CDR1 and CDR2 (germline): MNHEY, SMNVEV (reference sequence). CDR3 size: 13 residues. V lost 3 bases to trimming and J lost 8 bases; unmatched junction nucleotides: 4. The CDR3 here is CASSFEGGYEQFF. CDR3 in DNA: TGTGCCAGCAGTTTTGAAGGGGGCTATGAGCAGTTCTTC.

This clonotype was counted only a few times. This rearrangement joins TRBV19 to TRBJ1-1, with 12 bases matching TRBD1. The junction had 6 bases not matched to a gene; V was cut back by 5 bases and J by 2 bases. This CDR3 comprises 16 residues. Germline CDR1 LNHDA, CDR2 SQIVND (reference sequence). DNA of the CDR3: TGTGCCAGTAGTGGGGGACAGGGGGCAATTAACACTGAAGCTTTCTTT. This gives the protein CASSGGQGAINTEAFF.

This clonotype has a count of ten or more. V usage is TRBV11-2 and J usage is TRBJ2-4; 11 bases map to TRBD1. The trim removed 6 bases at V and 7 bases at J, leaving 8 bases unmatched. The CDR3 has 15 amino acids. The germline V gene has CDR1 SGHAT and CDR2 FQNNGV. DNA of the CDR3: TGTGCCAGCAGTTGGGGACAGGGGGAGGCGAACATTCAGTACTTC. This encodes CASSWGQGEANIQYF. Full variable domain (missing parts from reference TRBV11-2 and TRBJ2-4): EAGVAQSPRYKIIEKRQSVAFWCNPISGHATLYWYQQILGQGPKLLIQFQNNGVVDDSQLPKDRFSAERLKGVDSTLKIQPAKLEDSAVYLCASSWGQGEANIQYFGAGTRLSVL.

CDR3 sequence: CSARAGTNSYEQYF. The CDR3 region has the DNA TGCAGTGCTAGAGCCGGGACTAACTCCTACGAGCAGTACTTC. The V call is TRBV20-1, the J call TRBJ2-7; 7 bases align to TRBD2. V was clipped by 1 base and J by 0 bases; unmatched bases: 3. CDR1 and CDR2 from the germline V gene are DFQATT and SNEGSKA (reference sequence). This CDR3 spans 14 amino acids.

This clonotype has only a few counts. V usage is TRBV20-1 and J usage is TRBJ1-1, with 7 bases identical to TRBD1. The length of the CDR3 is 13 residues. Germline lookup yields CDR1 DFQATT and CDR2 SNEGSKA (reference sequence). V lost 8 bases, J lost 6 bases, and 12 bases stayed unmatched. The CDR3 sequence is CSSREGARSEAFF. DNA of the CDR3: TGCAGTTCGAGGGAGGGGGCGAGGTCTGAAGCTTTCTTT.